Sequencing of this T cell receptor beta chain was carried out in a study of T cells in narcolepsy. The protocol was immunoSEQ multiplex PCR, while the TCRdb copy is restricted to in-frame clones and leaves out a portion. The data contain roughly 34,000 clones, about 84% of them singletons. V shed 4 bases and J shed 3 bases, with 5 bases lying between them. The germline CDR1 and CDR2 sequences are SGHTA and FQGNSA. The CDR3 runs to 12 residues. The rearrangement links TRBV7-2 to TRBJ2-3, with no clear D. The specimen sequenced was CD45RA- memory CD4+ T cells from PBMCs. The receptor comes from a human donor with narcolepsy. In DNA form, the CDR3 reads TGTGCCAGCAGCTCCCAAACAGATACGCAGTATTTT. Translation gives CASSSQTDTQYF.